A selection of T cell receptor beta chains follows, all from one sample in a study of T cell changes during pregnancy in multiple sclerosis. Assay: immunoSEQ multiplex PCR; the TCRdb copy retains only in-frame clones and omits some. This sample yields 4,000 to 5,500 clones, of which roughly 86% are seen a single time; more than 15% belongs to the top ten. The sample consisted of CD8+ T cells from peripheral blood mononuclear cells, taken in the second trimester of pregnancy. The receptors here all came from a female donor in good health, enrolled as a control in a pregnancy study. CDR3s include the opening cysteine and the closing phenylalanine or tryptophan. D genes are given only for firm matches. Only some rows state a clone size, as once, few, many or a class for expanded clones.

TRBJ2-7 | TRBV5-1 | - | TRBD2 | TGCGCCAGCAGCCCCGGACTAGCCCTGTCCTACGAGCAGTACTTC | CASSPGLALSYEQYF
TRBJ2-7 | TRBV4-1 | once | - | TGCGCCAGCAGCCAAGCTGGAGGCGCAGTCACCTACGAGCAGTACTTC | CASSQAGGAVTYEQYF
TRBJ2-1 | TRBV4-2 | - | TRBD2 | TGTGCCAGCAGCCAGACTCTAGCGGGGGGGCAGTATGAGCAGTTCTTC | CASSQTLAGGQYEQFF
TRBJ2-1 | TRBV7-8 | - | TRBD2 | TGTGCCAGCAGCTTGACTAGCGGTTACAATGAGCAGTTCTTC | CASSLTSGYNEQFF
TRBJ2-2 | TRBV27 | - | - | TGTGCCAGCAGTTCAGTAGGGAGCACCGGGGAGCTGTTTTTT | CASSSVGSTGELFF
TRBJ1-2 | TRBV10-3 | - | TRBD1 | TGTGCCATCAGTAACCTGACAGGGAAACTTCATGGCTACACCTTC | CAISNLTGKLHGYTF
TRBJ2-7 | TRBV7-8 | - | - | TGTGCCAGCAGCTTAGAGAGCGAGCAGTACTTC | CASSLESEQYF
TRBJ2-5 | TRBV28 | - | TRBD2 | TGTGCCAGCAGTTCCCCACAATCTAGCGGGAGGGAGACCCAGTACTTC | CASSSPQSSGRETQYF
TRBJ2-3 | TRBV6-4 | - | TRBD2 | TGTGCCAGCAGTGTTGCGGGGGGCACAGATACGCAGTATTTT | CASSVAGGTDTQYF
TRBJ2-7 | TRBV13 | - | TRBD2 | TGTGCCAGCAGCGCCGTAGCGGGGGGGGGCGAGCAGTACTTC | CASSAVAGGGEQYF
TRBJ1-4 | TRBV6-6 | - | - | TGTGCCAGCAGCCAGGGTGCGGAGTCGGAAAAACTGTTTTTT | CASSQGAESEKLFF
TRBJ2-3 | TRBV10-2 | - | - | TGCGCCAGCAGCCCGGGGTATACGCAGTATTTT | CASSPGYTQYF
TRBJ1-5 | TRBV27 | - | - | - | CASSSSVRGQPQHF
TRBJ2-1 | TRBV18 | - | TRBD1 | TGTGCCAGCTCACCCACCCATCGACAGGGCGATGAGCAGTTCTTC | CASSPTHRQGDEQFF
TRBJ2-4 | TRBV27 | - | TRBD2 | TGTGCCAGCAGTTTTTCGGGAGGGAAAAACATTCAGTACTTC | CASSFSGGKNIQYF
TRBJ1-1 | TRBV6-1 | - | - | TGTGCCAGCAGTACCCGGGGAGCTGAAGCTTTCTTT | CASSTRGAEAFF
TRBJ2-1 | TRBV6-5 | - | - | TGTGCCAGCAGTCCGGTCAGGGGCTCCTACAATGAGCAGTTCTTC | CASSPVRGSYNEQFF
TRBJ1-2 | TRBV6-5 | medium-sized | - | TGTGCCAGCAGTTACTTCGTCGACTCTCATGGCTACACCTTC | CASSYFVDSHGYTF
TRBJ2-4 | TRBV7-9 | few | - | TGTGCAAGCCGCGCGGCGGGGGCCGGGGCCAAAAACATTCAGTACTTC | CASRAAGAGAKNIQYF
TRBJ2-5 | TRBV9 | - | - | TGTGCCAGCAGCGTAAAACTGCAAGAGACCCAGTACTTC | CASSVKLQETQYF
TRBJ2-6 | TRBV15 | - | TRBD1 | TGTGCCACCAGCAGGGCCGGGACAGCAAGCTCTGGGGCCAACGTCCTGACTTTC | CATSRAGTASSGANVLTF
TRBJ1-2 | TRBV27 | - | - | TGTGCCAGCATGGGGCAGGGTTACTATGGCTACACCTTC | CASMGQGYYGYTF
TRBJ2-7 | TRBV7-3 | - | TRBD2 | TGTGCCAGCAGCCCGCCGGGACTAGCGGAAACCTACGAGCAGTACTTC | CASSPPGLAETYEQYF
TRBJ1-2 | TRBV2 | - | - | TGTGCCAGCTTAGCCCCCGGTAGCTATGGCTACACCTTC | CASLAPGSYGYTF
TRBJ1-1 | TRBV20-1 | - | - | TGCAGTGCTTACTTGAACACTGAAGCTTTCTTT | CSAYLNTEAFF
TRBJ2-7 | TRBV27 | - | - | TGTGCCAGCAGTTTCCTTCACCTCAGGAGGATCCAGCAGTACTTC | CASSFLHLRRIQQYF
TRBJ2-7 | TRBV29-1 | - | TRBD2 | TGCAGCGTAATAGCTCGAGCGGGGCGGTACGAGCAGTACTTC | CSVIARAGRYEQYF
TRBJ2-1 | TRBV6-4 | - | TRBD2 | TGTGCCAGCAGTGACCTAGCGGGGGGTTCCTACAATGAGCAGTTCTTC | CASSDLAGGSYNEQFF
TRBJ2-1 | TRBV4-3 | - | TRBD2 | TGCGCCAGCAGCCAAGATCGAGCGGGGTTGGGGAATGAGCAGTTCTTC | CASSQDRAGLGNEQFF
TRBJ2-2 | TRBV7-7 | - | - | TGTGCCAGCAAATCAGACAGACAAGACACCGGGGAGCTGTTTTTT | CASKSDRQDTGELFF
TRBJ1-2 | TRBV7-2 | - | - | TGTGCCAGCAGCTTAGAAGCAGGGAGGGACTATGGCTACACCTTC | CASSLEAGRDYGYTF
TRBJ1-6 | TRBV7-9 | - | TRBD1 | TGTGCCAGCGGCGGGACAGGGGGTTCACCCCTCCACTTT | CASGGTGGSPLHF
TRBJ2-3 | TRBV6-4 | few | TRBD2 | TGTGCCAGCAGTGACAGAGCGGGGGCGGATACGCAGTATTTT | CASSDRAGADTQYF
TRBJ2-7 | TRBV12-5 | - | TRBD2 | TGTGCTAGTGGCTCCGGGACTACCACTAGCGGGGCACTCTGGAGCTCCTACGAGCAGTACTTC | CASGSGTTTSGALWSSYEQYF
TRBJ2-3 | TRBV4-2 | - | TRBD1 | TGTGCCAGCAGCCAAGATTTAGGGGGCGCCGGTACAGATACGCAGTATTTT | CASSQDLGGAGTDTQYF
TRBJ2-3 | TRBV4-2 | - | TRBD2 | TGTGCCAGCAGCCAAGAGTCCAGCGGGGGGGCCCATACGCAGTATTTT | CASSQESSGGAHTQYF
TRBJ2-7 | TRBV28 | - | TRBD2 | TGTGCCAGCCAGACCCCCCGAGCGGGGGAGCAGTACTTC | CASQTPRAGEQYF
TRBJ1-4 | TRBV9 | - | - | TGTGCCAGCAGCCCGAGCCCAAAGGGGGCTAATGAAAAACTGTTTTTT | CASSPSPKGANEKLFF
TRBJ2-7 | TRBV7-8 | once | - | TGTGCCAGCAGCTTAGATCGAGGCTACGAGCAGTACTTC | CASSLDRGYEQYF
TRBJ1-2 | TRBV5-6 | - | - | TGTGCCAGCAGCTTGATAGGCGGGGCAGCCCCCCCCGCTAACTATGGCTACACCTTC | CASSLIGGAAPPANYGYTF
TRBJ1-5 | TRBV7-8 | - | - | TGTGCCAGCAGCTTATTTCCGGGGGTTAGCAATCAGCCCCAGCATTTT | CASSLFPGVSNQPQHF
TRBJ2-3 | TRBV14 | - | TRBD2 | TGTGCCAGCAGCCGTGTAGCGGGGGGTATCACAGATACGCAGTATTTT | CASSRVAGGITDTQYF
TRBJ2-7 | TRBV5-4 | - | TRBD2 | TGTGCCAGCAGCCGCCCCCTAGCGGGGGCCAACTACGAGCAGTACTTC | CASSRPLAGANYEQYF
TRBJ1-5 | TRBV4-3 | - | - | TGCGCCAGCAGTCCGACAGTATTGGGAAATCAGCCCCAGCATTTT | CASSPTVLGNQPQHF
TRBJ1-4 | TRBV28 | - | TRBD1 | TGTGCCAGCAGTTTATCCTACAGGGGGCTCTTTAATGAAAAACTGTTTTTT | CASSLSYRGLFNEKLFF
TRBJ2-2 | TRBV9 | - | - | TGTGCCAGCTCCCTGAACACCGGGGAGCTGTTTTTT | CASSLNTGELFF